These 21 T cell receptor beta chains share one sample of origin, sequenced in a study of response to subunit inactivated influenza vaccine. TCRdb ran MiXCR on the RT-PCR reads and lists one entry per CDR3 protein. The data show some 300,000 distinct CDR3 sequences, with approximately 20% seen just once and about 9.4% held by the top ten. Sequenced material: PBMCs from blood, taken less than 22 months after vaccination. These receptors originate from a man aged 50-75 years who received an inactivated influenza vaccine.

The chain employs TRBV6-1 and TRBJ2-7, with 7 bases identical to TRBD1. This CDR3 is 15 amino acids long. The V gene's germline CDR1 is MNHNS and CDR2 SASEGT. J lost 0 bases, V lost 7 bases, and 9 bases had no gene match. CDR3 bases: TGTGCCAGCACCAACGACAGGGTGAGCTCCTACGAGCAGTACTTC. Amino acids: CASTNDRVSSYEQYF.

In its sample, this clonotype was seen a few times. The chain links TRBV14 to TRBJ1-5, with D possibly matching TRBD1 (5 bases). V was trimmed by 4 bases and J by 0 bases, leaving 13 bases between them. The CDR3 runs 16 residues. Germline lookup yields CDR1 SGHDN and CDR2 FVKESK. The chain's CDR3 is CASSPQGSHSNQPQHF. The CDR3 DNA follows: TGTGCCAGCAGCCCCCAGGGTTCCCATAGCAATCAGCCCCAGCATTTT.

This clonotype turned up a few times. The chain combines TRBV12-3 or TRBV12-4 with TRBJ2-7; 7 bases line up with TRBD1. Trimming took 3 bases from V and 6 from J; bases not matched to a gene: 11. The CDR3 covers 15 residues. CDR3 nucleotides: TGTGCCAGCAGTTTGAATGTTCACACAGGGGCCGAGCAGTACTTC. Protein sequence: CASSLNVHTGAEQYF.

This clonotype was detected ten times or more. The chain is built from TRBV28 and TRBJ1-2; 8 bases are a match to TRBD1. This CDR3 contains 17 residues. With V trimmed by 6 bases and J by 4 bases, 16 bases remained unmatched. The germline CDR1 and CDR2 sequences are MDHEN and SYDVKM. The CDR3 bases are TGTGCCAGCAGCCCCCGGGACAGGAGAAAGATGGGCTATGGCTACACCTTC. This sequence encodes CASSPRDRRKMGYGYTF.

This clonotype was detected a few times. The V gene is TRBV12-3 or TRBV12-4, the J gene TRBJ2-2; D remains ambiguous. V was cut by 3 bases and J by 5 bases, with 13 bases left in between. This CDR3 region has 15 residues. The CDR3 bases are TGTGCCAGCAGTTTGAAGAAAGTCAAAACCGGGGAGCTGTTTTTT. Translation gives CASSLKKVKTGELFF.

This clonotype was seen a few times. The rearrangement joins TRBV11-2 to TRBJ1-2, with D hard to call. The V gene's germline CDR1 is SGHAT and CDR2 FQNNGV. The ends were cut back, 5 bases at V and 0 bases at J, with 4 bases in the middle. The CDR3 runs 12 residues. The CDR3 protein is CASSGSNYGYTF. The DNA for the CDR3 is TGTGCCAGCAGCGGGTCTAACTATGGCTACACCTTC.

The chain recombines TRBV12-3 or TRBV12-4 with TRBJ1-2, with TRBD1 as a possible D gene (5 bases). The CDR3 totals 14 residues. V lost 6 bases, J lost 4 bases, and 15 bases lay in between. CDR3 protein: CASRSTVGGYGYTF. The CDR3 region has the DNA TGTGCCAGCAGGTCGACAGTCGGGGGCTATGGCTACACCTTC.

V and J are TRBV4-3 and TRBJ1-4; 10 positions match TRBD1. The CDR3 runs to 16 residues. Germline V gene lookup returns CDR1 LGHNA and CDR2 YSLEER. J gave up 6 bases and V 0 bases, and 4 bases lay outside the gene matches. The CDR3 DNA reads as TGCGCCAGCAGCCAAGACCCCGGGACAGGGGATGAAAAACTGTTTTTT. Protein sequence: CASSQDPGTGDEKLFF.

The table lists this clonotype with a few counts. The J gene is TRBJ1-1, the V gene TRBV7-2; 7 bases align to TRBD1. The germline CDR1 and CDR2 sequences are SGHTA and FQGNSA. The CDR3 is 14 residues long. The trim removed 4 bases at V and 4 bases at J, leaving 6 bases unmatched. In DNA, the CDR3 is TGTGCCAGCAGCTATCGACAGGGCCTCACTGAAGCTTTCTTT. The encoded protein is CASSYRQGLTEAFF.

CDR3 DNA sequence: TGTGCCAGCAGCTTAGAAATGAGACCAACTAATGAAAAACTGTTTTTT. Residues: CASSLEMRPTNEKLFF. The chain recombines TRBV7-9 with TRBJ1-4; unclear D gene. CDR3 size: 16 residues. CDR1 SEHNR and CDR2 FQNEAQ come from the germline V gene (reference sequence). Trimming removed 1 base at V and 0 bases at J, with 9 bases between.

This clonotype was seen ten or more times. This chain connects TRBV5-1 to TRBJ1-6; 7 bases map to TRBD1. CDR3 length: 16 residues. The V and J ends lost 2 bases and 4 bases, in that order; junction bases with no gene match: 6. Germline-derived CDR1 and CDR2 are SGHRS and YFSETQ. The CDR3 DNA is TGCGCCAGCAGCTTACAGGGACAGCTTTATAATTCACCCCTCCACTTT. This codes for CASSLQGQLYNSPLHF.

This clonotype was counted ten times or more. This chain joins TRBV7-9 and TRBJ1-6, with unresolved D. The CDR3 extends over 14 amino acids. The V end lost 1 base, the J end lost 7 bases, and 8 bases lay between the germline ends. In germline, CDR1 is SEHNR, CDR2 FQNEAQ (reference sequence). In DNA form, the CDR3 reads TGTGCCAGCAGCTTAGAGGGCAGCAATTCACCCCTCCACTTT. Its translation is CASSLEGSNSPLHF.

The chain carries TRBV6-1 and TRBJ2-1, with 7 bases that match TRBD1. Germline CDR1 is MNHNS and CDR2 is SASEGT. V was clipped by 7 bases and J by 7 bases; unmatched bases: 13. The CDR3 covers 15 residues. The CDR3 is CASNPDRAIQNEQFF. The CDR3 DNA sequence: TGTGCCAGCAACCCTGACAGGGCTATACAGAATGAGCAGTTCTTC.

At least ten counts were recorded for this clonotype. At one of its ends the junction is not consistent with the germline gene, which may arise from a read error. CDR3 in DNA: TGTGCCAGCAGCCTAGCGGGGGGGCTAGATACGCAGTATTTT. It translates to CASSLAGGLDTQYF. This chain joins TRBV7-2 and TRBJ2-3; TRBD2 aligns across 12 bases. The CDR3 is 14 amino acids. CDR1 and CDR2 from the germline V gene are SGHTA and FQGNSA. Full variable domain (outside the CDR3, taken from reference TRBV7-2 and TRBJ2-3): GAGVSQSPSNKVTEKGKDVELRCDPISGHTALYWYRQSLGQGLEFLIYFQGNSAPDKSGLPSDRFSAERTGGSVSTLTIQRTQQEDSAVYLCASSLAGGLDTQYFGPGTRLTVL.

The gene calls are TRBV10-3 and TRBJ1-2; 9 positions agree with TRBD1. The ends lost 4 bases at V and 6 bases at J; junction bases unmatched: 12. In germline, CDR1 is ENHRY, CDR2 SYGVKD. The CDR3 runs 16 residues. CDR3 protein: CAISVLGAGTGNGYTF. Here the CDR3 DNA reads TGTGCCATCAGTGTTCTAGGTGCAGGGACAGGGAATGGCTACACCTTC.

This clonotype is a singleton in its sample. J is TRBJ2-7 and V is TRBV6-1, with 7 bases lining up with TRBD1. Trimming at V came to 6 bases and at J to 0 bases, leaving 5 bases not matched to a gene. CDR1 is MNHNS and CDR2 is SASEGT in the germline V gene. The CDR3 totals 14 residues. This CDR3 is CASSKGTASYEQYF. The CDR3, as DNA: TGTGCCAGCAGCAAAGGGACAGCCTCCTACGAGCAGTACTTC.

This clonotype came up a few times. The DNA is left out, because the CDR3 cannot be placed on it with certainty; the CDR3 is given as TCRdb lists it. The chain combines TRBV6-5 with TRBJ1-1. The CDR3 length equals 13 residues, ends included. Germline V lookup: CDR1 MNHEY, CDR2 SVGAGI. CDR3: CASILGSNTEAFF.

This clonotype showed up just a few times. CDR3 nucleotides: TGTGCCAGCAGCGGGGGGGATGGGGACACCATATATTTT. Its protein product is CASSGGDGDTIYF. The V and J genes are TRBV7-8 and TRBJ1-3; D perhaps matches TRBD1 (5 bases). The CDR3 runs 13 residues. Per germline, CDR1 SGHVS and CDR2 FQNEAQ. Trimming removed 5 bases from V and 8 bases from J, with 13 bases in between. Using reference TRBV7-8 and TRBJ1-3 for the parts outside the CDR3, the full variable domain is GAGVSQSPRYKVAKRGQDVALRCDPISGHVSLFWYQQALGQGPEFLTYFQNEAQLDKSGLPSDRFFAERPEGSVSTLKIQRTQQEDSAVYLCASSGGDGDTIYFGEGSWLTVV.

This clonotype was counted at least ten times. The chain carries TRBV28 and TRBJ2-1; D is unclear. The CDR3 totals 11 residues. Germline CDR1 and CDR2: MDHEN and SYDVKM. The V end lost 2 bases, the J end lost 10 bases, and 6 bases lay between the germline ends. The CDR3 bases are TGTGCCAGCAGTTTAGGCCTAGAGCAGTTCTTC. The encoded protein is CASSLGLEQFF.

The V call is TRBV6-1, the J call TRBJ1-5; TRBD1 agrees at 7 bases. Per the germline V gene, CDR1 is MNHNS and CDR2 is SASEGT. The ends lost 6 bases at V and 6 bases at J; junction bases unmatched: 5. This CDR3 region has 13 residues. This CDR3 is CASRTGEGQPQHF. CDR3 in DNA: TGTGCCAGCAGAACAGGGGAAGGTCAGCCCCAGCATTTT.

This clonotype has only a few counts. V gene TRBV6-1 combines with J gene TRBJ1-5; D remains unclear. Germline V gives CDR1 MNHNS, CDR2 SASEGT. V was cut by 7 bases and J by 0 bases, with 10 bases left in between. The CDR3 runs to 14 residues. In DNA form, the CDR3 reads TGTGCCAGCAATCCTGTCGATAGCAATCAGCCCCAGCATTTT. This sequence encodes CASNPVDSNQPQHF.